Listed below are T cell receptor beta chains from one sample, sequenced in a study of T cell repertoires in cytomegalovirus infection. TCRdb itself ran the reads through MiXCR, one entry per CDR3 protein. Found here are a few hundred thousand distinct CDR3 sequences, about 18% of them singletons; the top ten hold about half. Sample: CD8+ T cells from PBMCs. The receptors shown here come from a human donor in good health (CMV status not recorded). Some clones in this sample may be carry-over from other donors' samples. Both conserved end residues are part of each CDR3. D genes are given only for firm matches. Some rows mark clone size as missing; the rest say once, few, many or name a class of expanded clone.

clone_size j_call v_call d_call cdr3_aa cdr3_nt
- TRBJ2-5 TRBV7-6 - CASSLAGEMRETQYF TGTGCCAGCAGCTTAGCCGGGGAAATGCGAGAGACCCAGTACTTC
many TRBJ2-5 TRBV7-8 - CASSLERSSQETQYF TGTGCCAGCAGCTTAGAGAGGTCCAGTCAAGAGACCCAGTACTTC
- TRBJ1-2 TRBV14 - CASSQTPAGGYGYTF TGTGCCAGCAGCCAAACTCCTGCCGGAGGATATGGCTACACCTTC
- TRBJ2-7 TRBV14 TRBD1 CASSQERDSKFYEQYF TGTGCCAGCAGCCAAGAGAGGGACAGTAAGTTCTACGAGCAGTACTTC
- TRBJ2-1 TRBV19 TRBD1 CATTQGMEYNEQFF TGTGCCACCACACAGGGGATGGAATACAATGAGCAGTTCTTC
many TRBJ2-3 TRBV11-1 - CASSHPGFSTDTQYF TGTGCCAGCAGCCACCCGGGGTTTAGCACAGATACGCAGTATTTT
- TRBJ2-1 TRBV4-3 - CASSQVWGGAYNEQFF TGCGCCAGCAGCCAAGTGTGGGGGGGCGCCTACAATGAGCAGTTCTTC
- TRBJ2-1 TRBV12-3/TRBV12-4 - CASSLAGVDEQFF TGTGCCAGCAGTTTAGCGGGGGTCGATGAGCAGTTCTTC
- TRBJ2-5 TRBV29-1 - CSVAPDYLQETQYF TGCAGCGTTGCCCCGGACTATCTCCAAGAGACCCAGTACTTC
few TRBJ2-1 TRBV4-2 TRBD2 CASSQVSSGGYNEQFF TGTGCCAGCAGCCAAGTTTCAAGCGGGGGTTACAATGAGCAGTTCTTC
few TRBJ1-2 TRBV12-5 - CASGLGGHYYGYTF TGTGCTAGTGGTTTGGGAGGACATTACTATGGCTACACCTTC
- TRBJ1-4 TRBV2 TRBD1 CVTSLGTGWSEKLFF TGTGTCACCTCCTTGGGGACAGGGTGGAGTGAAAAACTGTTTTTT
- TRBJ2-1 TRBV29-1 TRBD2 CSVALGGGLFEQFF TGCAGCGTGGCCCTCGGCGGGGGGCTTTTTGAGCAGTTCTTC
- TRBJ1-1 TRBV14 TRBD1 CASSPHGQGFMNTEAFF TGTGCCAGCAGCCCCCACGGACAGGGGTTTATGAACACTGAAGCTTTCTTT
- TRBJ1-6 TRBV28 - CASSFPEGRNSPLHF TGTGCCAGCAGTTTTCCAGAGGGCAGAAATTCACCCCTCCACTTT
few TRBJ2-7 TRBV28 TRBD1 CASSWTGGSYEQYF TGTGCCAGCAGTTGGACAGGGGGTTCTTACGAGCAGTACTTC
many TRBJ2-4 TRBV7-8 TRBD1 CASSPQISTGPGKNIQYF TGTGCCAGCAGCCCCCAAATCTCGACAGGGCCCGGCAAAAACATTCAGTACTTC
- TRBJ1-5 TRBV28 - CASSPPGASNQPQHF TGTGCCAGCAGTCCCCCAGGGGCAAGCAATCAGCCCCAGCATTTT
- TRBJ1-2 TRBV29-1 - CSVLLLSGYGYTF TGCAGCGTTCTCCTCTTATCTGGCTATGGCTACACCTTC
- TRBJ1-2 TRBV25-1 - CASSDAGNGYTF TGTGCCAGCAGTGATGCAGGGAACGGCTACACCTTC
- TRBJ2-7 TRBV28 - CASSFMQGSYEQYF TGTGCCAGCAGTTTTATGCAGGGCTCCTACGAGCAGTACTTC
few TRBJ1-1 TRBV7-9 - CASSLYSPGTDEFMNTEAFF TGTGCCAGCAGCCTATATTCCCCGGGAACAGACGAATTCATGAACACTGAAGCTTTCTTT
- TRBJ2-1 TRBV2 - CASSGSGNEQFF TGTGCCAGCAGTGGATCCGGCAATGAGCAGTTCTTC
few TRBJ1-5 TRBV6-6 - CASSYPKDGPYSNQPQHF TGTGCCAGCAGTTACCCAAAGGACGGCCCCTATAGCAATCAGCCCCAGCATTTT
- TRBJ2-2 TRBV11-1 - CASSLAGGGTVLPEELFF TGTGCCAGCAGCTTAGCGGGGGGGGGGACAGTCTTACCGGAGGAGCTGTTTTTT
- TRBJ2-1 TRBV7-7 - CASSQEPGLNSANEQFF TGTGCTAGCAGTCAAGAGCCGGGACTCAATTCGGCGAATGAGCAGTTCTTC
- TRBJ1-1 TRBV19 TRBD1 CASSILRDRYTEAFF TGTGCCAGTAGTATCCTCCGGGACAGATACACTGAAGCTTTCTTT
many TRBJ1-2 TRBV7-9 - CASSARTSRLGGYTF TGTGCCAGCAGCGCCCGCACGTCAAGGCTAGGTGGCTACACCTTC
many TRBJ2-7 TRBV7-8 - CASSLESPYEQYF TGTGCCAGCAGCTTAGAATCCCCCTACGAGCAGTACTTC
few TRBJ1-2 TRBV2 - CASSETVKSNYGYTF TGTGCCAGCAGTGAAACTGTAAAATCTAACTATGGCTACACCTTC
- TRBJ2-3 TRBV6-4 - CASSDVVGTDTQYF TGTGCCAGCAGTGACGTGGTAGGCACAGATACGCAGTATTTT